Listed here is a single T cell receptor beta chain. In the authors' workflow: Counts of nucleated cells, estimated from reference gene primer amplification, were obtained. Clones were read by immunoSEQ multiplex PCR, and TCRdb kept only the in-frame ones, dropping some. V and J calls and clone size follow that table, whereas D and trimming were derived from the DNA. The sample lists 70,000 to 95,000 clones, 84% occurring once. This sample stems from a study of blood T cell repertoires in COVID-19. Study-level background: In each case, the material was cDNA or gDNA derived from T cells, B-cell-depleted T cells, or PBMCs.

Germline V lookup: CDR1 KGHDR, CDR2 SFDVKD. This CDR3 contains 19 residues. V was clipped by 8 bases and J by 5 bases, with 27 bases between them. The J gene is TRBJ1-6, the V gene TRBV24-1, with D maybe TRBD1 (5 bases). The TCR was taken from a woman between 50 and 59 years old with acute or convalescent COVID-19. Sequences were obtained from peripheral blood. The CDR3, as DNA: TGTGCCACCAAGTCCATGACAGTACGGGCATTGGGCAATAATTCACCCCTCCACTTT. This translates into CATKSMTVRALGNNSPLHF.